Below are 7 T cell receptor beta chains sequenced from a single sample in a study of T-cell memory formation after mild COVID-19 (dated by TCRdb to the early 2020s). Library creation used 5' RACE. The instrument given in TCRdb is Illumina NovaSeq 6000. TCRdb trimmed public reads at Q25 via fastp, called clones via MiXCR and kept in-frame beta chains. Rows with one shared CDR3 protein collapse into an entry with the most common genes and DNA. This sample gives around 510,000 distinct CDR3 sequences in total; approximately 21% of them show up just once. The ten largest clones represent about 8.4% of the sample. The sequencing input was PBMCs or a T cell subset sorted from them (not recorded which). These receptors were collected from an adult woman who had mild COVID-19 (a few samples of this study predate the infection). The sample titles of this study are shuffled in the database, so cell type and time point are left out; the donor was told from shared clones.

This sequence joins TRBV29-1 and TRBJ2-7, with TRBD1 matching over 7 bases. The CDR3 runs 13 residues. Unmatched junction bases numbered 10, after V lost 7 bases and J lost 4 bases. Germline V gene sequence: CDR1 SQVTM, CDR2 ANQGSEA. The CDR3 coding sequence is TGCAGCGGAGGACAGGCGCCCATATACGAGCAGTACTTC. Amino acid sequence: CSGGQAPIYEQYF.

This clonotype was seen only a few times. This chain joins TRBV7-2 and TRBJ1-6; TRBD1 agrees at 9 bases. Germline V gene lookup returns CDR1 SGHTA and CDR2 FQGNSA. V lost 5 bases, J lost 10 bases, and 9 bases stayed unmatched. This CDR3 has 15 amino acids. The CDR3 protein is CASSQGTGNRSPLHF. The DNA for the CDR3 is TGTGCCAGCAGCCAGGGGACAGGGAATAGGTCACCCCTCCACTTT.

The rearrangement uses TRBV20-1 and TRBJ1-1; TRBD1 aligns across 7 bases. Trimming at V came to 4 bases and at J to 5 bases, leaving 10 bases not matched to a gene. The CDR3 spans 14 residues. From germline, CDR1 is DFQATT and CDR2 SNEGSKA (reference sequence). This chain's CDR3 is CSATTGFKGTEAFF. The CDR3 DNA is TGCAGTGCTACGACAGGGTTCAAAGGGACTGAAGCTTTCTTT.

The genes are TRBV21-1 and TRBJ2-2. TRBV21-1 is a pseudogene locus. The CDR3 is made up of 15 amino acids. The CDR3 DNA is TGTGCCAGCACCCAAGATTTCGCGAACACCGGGGAGCTGTTTTTT. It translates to CASTQDFANTGELFF.

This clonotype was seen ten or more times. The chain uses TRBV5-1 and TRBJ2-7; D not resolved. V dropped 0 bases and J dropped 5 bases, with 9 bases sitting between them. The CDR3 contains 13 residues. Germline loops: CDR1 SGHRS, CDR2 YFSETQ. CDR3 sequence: CASSLEILDEQYF. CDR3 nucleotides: TGCGCCAGCAGCTTGGAAATATTGGACGAGCAGTACTTC.

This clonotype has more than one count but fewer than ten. The CDR3 nucleotides read TGTGCCATCAGTGAGTCTGGGACAGGAGGCTACGAGCAGTACTTC. This gives the protein CAISESGTGGYEQYF. The chain combines TRBV10-3 with TRBJ2-7, with 8 nucleotides matching TRBD1. CDR1 is ENHRY and CDR2 is SYGVKD in the germline V gene. The CDR3 extends over 15 amino acids. The junction had 4 bases not matched to a gene; V was cut back by 0 bases and J by 3 bases.

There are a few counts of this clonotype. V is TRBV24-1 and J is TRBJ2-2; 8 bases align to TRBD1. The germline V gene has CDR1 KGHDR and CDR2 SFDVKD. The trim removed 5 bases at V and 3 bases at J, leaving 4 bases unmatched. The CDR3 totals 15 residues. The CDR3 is CATSALQGDTGELFF. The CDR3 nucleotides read TGTGCCACCAGTGCCCTACAGGGGGACACCGGGGAGCTGTTTTTT.